The 5 T cell receptor beta chains listed next were all sequenced from one sample in a study of shared clonotypes between healthy human individuals. Sequenced by immunoSEQ multiplex PCR; TCRdb stores in-frame clones only, minus some. Among fewer than 2.5 million clones listed, 90% to 95% were seen once. Material: naive CD4+ T cells from PBMCs. Subset here: CD45RA+ positively selected. The receptors originated from a man younger than 30 in good health. Some clones in this sample may be carry-over from other donors' samples.

This clone appeared a single time. The J gene is TRBJ2-7, the V gene TRBV7-2, with 7 bases matching TRBD2. Germline V CDR1 and CDR2: SGHTA, FQGNSA. This CDR3 is 14 amino acids long. J gave up 9 bases and V 4 bases, and 12 bases lay outside the gene matches. DNA of the CDR3: TGTGCCAGCAGCTCCGGGACTAAGCCCCCAGGGCAGTACTTC. Translating it yields CASSSGTKPPGQYF.

This clone was observed once. This chain connects TRBV4-2 to TRBJ2-1, with no clear D. V was cut by 0 bases and J by 1 base, with 10 bases left in between. CDR3 length: 16 amino acids. Per germline, CDR1 LGHNA and CDR2 YNFKEQ. The CDR3 bases are TGTGCCAGCAGCCAAGATAGTCTAGAGTCCTACAATGAGCAGTTCTTC. It codes for CASSQDSLESYNEQFF.

The chain links TRBV29-1 to TRBJ1-2, with D perhaps matching TRBD1 (6 bases). Trimming removed 4 bases from V and 1 base from J, with 7 bases in between. The CDR3 totals 12 residues. Germline V gene data show CDR1 as SQVTM and CDR2 as ANQGSEA. This chain's CDR3 is CSVVRGNYGYTF. The CDR3 nucleotides are TGCAGCGTTGTCAGGGGTAACTATGGCTACACCTTC.

This sequence joins TRBV18 and TRBJ1-5; no clear D. From germline, CDR1 is KGHSH and CDR2 LQKENI. This CDR3 comprises 15 residues. Trimming removed 3 bases at V and 4 bases at J, with 13 bases between. The CDR3 bases are TGTGCCAGCTCACCCGTAAAGGGAGGGAATCAGCCCCAGCATTTT. This encodes CASSPVKGGNQPQHF.

The chain is built from TRBV10-3 and TRBJ1-2; 7 bases match TRBD1. The CDR3 has 14 residues. Trimming removed 8 bases from V and 3 bases from J; junction bases left unmatched: 9. Germline CDR1 ENHRY, CDR2 SYGVKD. For the CDR3, the DNA is TGTGCCATCGATGCGGGGCAGGGGGACTATGGCTACACCTTC. Translating it yields CAIDAGQGDYGYTF.